This T cell receptor beta chain was sequenced for a study of cytomegalovirus exposure and HLA in healthy donors (dated by TCRdb to the late 2010s). Some background on the complete study: In an earlier analysis of 587 of the donors, about 260 Gb of sequence data and 117 million unique TCR beta sequences from about 180 million T cells were reported. An early release that covered around 590 HLA-typed donors contained about 300 gigabases of sequencing data and about 84 million unique TCR sequences. The genetic ancestry cluster associated with self-reported Caucasian donors included about 81% of the roughly 390 genotyped donors. The study aimed to test whether signatures of past pathogen exposure could be identified by cataloging public T cell receptors. The study used immunosequencing to profile the T cell repertoires of 670 or so subjects and linked those repertoires to cytomegalovirus serostatus. Along with the 666-subject first cohort, a separate validation cohort of 120 different subjects was used. To predict cytomegalovirus infection status, the study combined high-throughput TCR immunosequencing, statistical association of individual TCRs with disease status, and machine learning. A later analysis re-analyzed previously published TCR beta repertoires from roughly 600 donors and added high-resolution HLA genotyping to study TCR occurrence patterns. In the later analysis, no new phenotypic data were used to find candidate immune exposures; instead, reliance was placed on TCR beta sequences and their occurrence across donors. In an earlier analysis of a few hundred of the donors, high-throughput TCR beta sequencing was used to judge whether each TCR beta V gene segment behaved as functional or pseudogenic. Alongside the repertoire data, information on donor age, sex, ethnicity and CMV serostatus was compiled. Genome-wide SNP genotypes for about three fifths of the roughly 670 donors were used in a later genetic analysis, which treated that subset as a discovery cohort. Every repertoire in the discovery cohort had been generated on one and the same sequencing platform. Both class I and class II loci were covered by HLA typing, at four-digit resolution. The number of typed donors differed by locus: about 629-630 for A, B, C, DRB1 and DQB1; 522 for DQA1; around 610 for DPA1; and roughly 490 for DPB1. A handful of DR-DQ haplotypes were handled as single units for association and clustering because linkage in the cohort was strong. Among some 410 genotyped donors of the cohort, an average of approximately 230,000 unique TCR beta nucleotide sequences were sequenced per donor, 15% to 20% of them non-productive. Overall study results and their limits: An earlier analysis of approximately 540 of the donors showed that most TCR beta V segments appeared in productive rearrangements either about 87% or about 30% of the time, which broadly matched IMGT annotations. Because counts were too low, approximately 18 rarely observed V segments, including chromosome 9 orphons, were excluded from the earlier analysis of some 590 of the donors. Some IMGT-functional V segments, including TRBV6-2 and TRBV6-3, could not be distinguished by the 87-base-pair reads and were therefore excluded. Across donors, most TCR sequences were observed very rarely, whereas some public TCRs were present in many individuals. A later analysis found that HLA-associated TCR beta chains were more clonally expanded and had lower generation probabilities than equally common non-associated chains. The classifier was reported to diagnose cytomegalovirus status with high specificity and sensitivity in both the original cohort and the validation cohort. Compared with the roughly 670-donor mean, donors in an Asian-associated ancestry cluster had fewer N-insertions in productive TCRs, according to a later genetic analysis. Strong co-occurrence of HLA alleles, especially DR and DQ, made assigning TCR associations to individual alleles difficult. A later genetic analysis associated a missense DCLRE1C variant with V-gene and J-gene trimming of TCR beta chains, and an independent cohort replicated the association. It was suggested by the authors that the approach could potentially be generalized to other disease states and immunological phenotypes. A later analysis associated about 17,000 TCR beta sequences with specific HLA alleles at a false discovery rate of 0.05. Correlated functional status among segregating V segments might be attributable to linkage disequilibrium, but an unknown experimental factor could not be ruled out. A later analysis reported that several top co-occurrence clusters appeared linked to parvovirus B19, influenza, CMV and Epstein-Barr virus. HLA typing was unavailable for some donors at each locus, so association tests used only the typed subset. The study gave a list of under 200 TCR beta chains associated with cytomegalovirus. According to a later analysis, most CMV-associated TCR beta chains appeared to be HLA-restricted, and the HLA associations seemed to be driven largely by CMV exposure. The presence/absence analyses assumed that sequencing depth was roughly uniform across donors, and that assumption may not be true. Three of the identified cytomegalovirus-associated TCR beta chains were confirmed in vitro to be specific for cytomegalovirus antigens. A cluster of highly shared sequence variants was judged likely to be a technical artifact of the sequencing pipeline. A further reported finding was that TCR beta sequences accurately predicted the HLA-A and HLA-B alleles for most subjects in the first cohort. The only immune exposure information available for the cohort was CMV serostatus. In a later analysis, the rate of TCR association differed among HLA loci, with DRB1 alleles having the most associated TCRs and HLA-C alleles having the fewest. Only TCR beta chains were sequenced in this cohort, and the absence of alpha or paired-chain data limited detectable features.

The cohort consisted of hundreds of healthy bone marrow donors. Cohort members were all nominally healthy when sampled, although unrecorded immune exposures were likely present. The donor tested CMV seropositive and was one of the 289 seropositive cohort members. Each donor provided a peripheral blood sample, and peripheral blood mononuclear cells were used for TCR beta sequencing. Genomic DNA extraction from the blood cell samples was performed with the Qiagen DNeasy Blood Extraction Kit. Library generation was performed with the immunoSEQ multiplex PCR assay. For the multiplex PCR, a mixture combining 60 forward primers for TCR Vbeta segments and 13 reverse primers for TCR Jbeta segments was used. Amplification of the CDR3 region of rearranged TCR beta genes was performed with a multiplex PCR assay on genomic DNA. On the Illumina HiSeq System, the amplified TCR beta libraries were sequenced as 87-base-pair reads. For the original study's pipeline: Across the 600 to 700 repertoires, a later analysis counted approximately 83 million unique TCR beta chains, roughly 11 million of which were shared by at least two donors. Raw reads were error-corrected and collapsed into unique sequences by a nearest-neighbor algorithm in which closely related sequences were merged to remove PCR and sequencing errors. Alignment of CDR3 sequences to IMGT reference sequences was used to assign V, D and J gene segments. For a sequence to be retained, a match of at least six nucleotides to both a V gene segment and a J gene segment was required. Rearrangements were classified as productive when the CDR3 lacked stop codons and remained in frame with V and J, and all other rearrangements were classified as non-productive. CDR3 was defined according to IMGT convention as the region running from the second conserved V-encoded cysteine to the conserved J-encoded phenylalanine. The earlier analysis of 587 of the donors excluded any sequence lacking an unambiguous match to a single V gene segment. In an earlier analysis of more than 500 of the donors, a V segment was called functional when productive rearrangements were above 56.7%, and segregating when the standard deviation between donors exceeded 5%. To diagnose cytomegalovirus status from the catalog of TCR beta chain sequences, a statistical classification framework was built. In a later analysis, TCR nucleotide sequences were compared against IMGT/GENE-DB human TR gene sequences so that V and J genes could be assigned. In a later analysis, CDR3 sequences and most-parsimonious VDJ recombination scenarios were assigned using the TCRdist pipeline. In a later analysis, each TCR beta chain was defined by its CDR3 amino acid sequence together with its V-gene family, and reads without a unique V-gene family were excluded. To address suspected cross-contamination and a sequencing artifact, a later analysis removed approximately 590 highly shared, low-generation-probability nucleotide sequences. A later analysis calculated a clonal expansion index for each public chain from normalized within-repertoire ranks of inferred template counts. In a later analysis, generation probabilities were computed using a VDJ recombination model fitted to out-of-frame rearrangements, and the results were checked against IGoR. Hypergeometric tests were used in a later analysis to score TCR-TCR, TCR-HLA and TCR-CMV co-occurrence, with a repertoire-size bias correction applied to the TCR pairs. False discovery rates were estimated in a later analysis by permuting HLA or CMV assignments 20 times. In a later analysis, co-occurring TCRs were grouped using DBSCAN, and TCRdist sequence similarity was added for clustering within HLA-allele-positive subsets. For co-occurrence clustering, repertoires with fewer than 30,000 or more than 120,000 public chains were excluded, along with a handful of repertoires with anomalous nucleotide sharing. In its TCRdb copy, this immuneACCESS table keeps in-frame sequences only and misses some clones. Where compared with another copy, unresolved V genes explain less than half of these, and the others have no known cause. V and J calls and clone size follow that table, whereas D and trimming were derived from the DNA. The sample table records roughly 100,000 clones; around 69% of these occur just once. Clones ranked in the top ten supply around 17% of the sample.

CDR1 and CDR2 are drawn from the germline V gene: MDHEN, SYDVKM. V gives up 6 bases and J gives up 1 base, and the segment between their germline ends measures 17 bases. Reading from cysteine to phenylalanine, the CDR3 counts 16 amino acids. Solely the CDR3 DNA is kept, with 48 bases framed from the first base. Concerning this clone: Its specific antigen is unknown. No per-base quality is available; no much larger clone lies one base away.

The TCR originated in a woman in her sixties or seventies in good health and CMV-seropositive. The chain employs TRBV28 and TRBJ2-3; possibly the D gene is TRBD1, per 6 matching bases. The source material was PBMCs. The encoded CDR3 is CASSPQGPLRTDTQYF. The nucleotide sequence reads as follows: TGTGCCAGCAGCCCTCAGGGGCCCCTTCGCACAGATACGCAGTATTTT.